Reported below is one T cell receptor beta chain. Its target antigen remains unknown. Base qualities are not at hand, and no much larger clone is one base apart. Reading from cysteine to phenylalanine, the CDR3 counts 14 amino acids. The CDR3 DNA has 42 bases and is translated from base 1. The junction shows trimming of 5 bases on V and 2 bases on J, and the gene matches do not reach 3 bases of it. CDR1 and CDR2 (SGHTA, FQGNSA) derive from the germline V gene. The entry originates in a study of blood T cell repertoires in COVID-19 (dated by TCRdb to about 2020). Some background on the complete study: The collaborator samples originated in the United States, Italy and Spain and spanned the acute and convalescent phases of COVID-19. The prospective study material was composed of cDNA or gDNA derived from T cells, B-cell-depleted T cells, or PBMCs. The dataset comprised deeply sampled blood TCRbeta repertoires from subjects exposed to, actively infected with, or recovered from COVID-19. The repertoires were released in a freely available public database meant as a resource for research on the immune response to SARS-CoV-2. The samples were drawn from two sources: the first 160 participants of the ongoing ImmuneRACE study, and 1,200 or so subjects contributed by 6 global collaborators. Nearly every sample came with metadata listing a de-identified subject ID, COVID-19 status, age in years and sex. Where available, HLA class I and class II types were obtained from metadata supplied by the sample provider rather than from assay-based typing.

A second Seattle source provided samples from volunteer blood donors who had recovered from COVID-19. The collaborating institutions used their own protocols to collect whole blood in K2EDTA tubes. For TCRbeta analysis, collaborator samples were shipped as frozen whole blood, as isolated PBMCs, or as DNA extracted from either sample type. The research as a whole found: Clinical and demographic metadata were provided uncurated, with the amount varying by source and participant.

The immunoSEQ Assay, a bias-controlled multiplex PCR, was used to amplify TCRbeta CDR3 regions from genomic DNA. The paper's data handling went like this. Nucleated cell counts per sample were estimated from amplification of reference gene primers within the assay. To quantify the absolute abundance of each unique TCRbeta CDR3 rearrangement, sequence reads were collapsed and filtered. Productive Simpson clonality was computed per sample as the square root of Simpson's diversity index over productive rearrangements. In its TCRdb copy, this immuneACCESS table keeps in-frame sequences only and misses some clones. Where compared with another copy, unresolved V genes explain less than half of these, and the others have no known cause. That table furnishes V, J and clone size, whereas the DNA furnished D and trimming. The sample yields 120,000 or so clones; more than 70% were counted once. The ten largest make up around 12% of the sample.

Sequenced input: peripheral blood. The V and J genes are TRBV7-2 and TRBJ1-5; 7 bases in between match TRBD1. The TCR comes from a woman aged 25 to 39 who had recovered from COVID-19. The CDR3 reads CASSPGGGNQPQHF. Here is the DNA: TGTGCCAGCAGCCCAGGGGGTGGCAATCAGCCCCAGCATTTT.